The source of this TCR beta chain is a study of CD8+ T cells in alopecia areata. At the level of the study: Tofacitinib treatment spanned 6 to 18 months, with 6 months off drug afterward.

Following RNA extraction, reverse transcription yielded cDNA that acted as the sequencing template. TCRdb keeps only in-frame clones here, not all; method: immunoSEQ multiplex PCR. Counted here are 150,000 to 200,000 clones, less than 75% occurring once; the ten biggest clones make up about an eighth. On this clone itself: Its antigen remains unknown.

Study-level points and caveats: Scalp repertoires also include resident alphabeta T cells from normal skin.

CDR1 SGHRS and CDR2 YFSETQ come from the germline V gene. The CDR3 covers 12 residues. Trimming cost V 5 bases and J 3 bases, with 6 bases left between them. The material was CD8+ T cells sorted from blood, obtained at week 0. The chain has TRBV5-1 and TRBJ2-1; D unresolved. The clonotype comes from a human donor with alopecia areata. As DNA, the CDR3 is TGCGCCAGCAGTTGGAACTACAATGAGCAGTTCTTC. It translates to CASSWNYNEQFF.